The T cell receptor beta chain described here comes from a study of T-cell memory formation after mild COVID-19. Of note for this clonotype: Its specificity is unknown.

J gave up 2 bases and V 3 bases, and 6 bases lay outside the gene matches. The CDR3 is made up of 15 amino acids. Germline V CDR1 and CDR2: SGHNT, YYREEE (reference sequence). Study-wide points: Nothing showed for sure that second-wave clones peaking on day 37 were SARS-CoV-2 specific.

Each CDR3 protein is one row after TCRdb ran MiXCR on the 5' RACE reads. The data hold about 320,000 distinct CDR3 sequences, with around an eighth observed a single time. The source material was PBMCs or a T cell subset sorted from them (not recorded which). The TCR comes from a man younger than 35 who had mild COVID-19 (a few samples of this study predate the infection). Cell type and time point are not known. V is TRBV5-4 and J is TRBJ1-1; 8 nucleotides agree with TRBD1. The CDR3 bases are TGTGCCAGCAGCTCCAGTGACAGGGGTAACACTGAAGCTTTCTTT. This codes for CASSSSDRGNTEAFF. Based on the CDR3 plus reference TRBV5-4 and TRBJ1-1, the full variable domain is ETGVTQSPTHLIKTRGQQVTLRCSSQSGHNTVSWYQQALGQGPQFIFQYYREEENGRGNFPPRFSGLQFPNYSSELNVNALELDDSALYLCASSSSDRGNTEAFFGQGTRLTVV.